The next 21 T cell receptor beta chains were all read from a single sample in a study of blood T cell repertoires in COVID-19. Clones were sequenced by immunoSEQ multiplex PCR, and TCRdb holds only the in-frame ones, with some missing. The repertoire holds 200,000 or so clones, with around 85% as singletons. Sequenced material: peripheral blood. These receptors were collected from a human donor in a cohort sampled during active COVID-19.

The CDR3 DNA follows: TGTGCCAGCAGTCCCCCCGGGCGGGGGAAACTGATCATGTTCTTT. It is translated as CASSPPGRGKLIMFF. The chain joins TRBV27 to TRBJ1-1, with D tentatively TRBD1 (5 bases). Trimming removed 5 bases from V and 14 bases from J, with 27 bases in between. CDR3 length: 15 amino acids. Germline V lookup: CDR1 MNHEY, CDR2 SMNVEV (reference sequence).

This clone was observed a handful of times. This rearrangement joins TRBV7-3 to TRBJ2-7, with 7 bases that match TRBD2. Looked up from germline, CDR1 is SGHTA and CDR2 is FQGTGA. The CDR3 totals 15 residues. J was trimmed by 0 bases and V by 2 bases; bases with no gene match: 4. The DNA for the CDR3 is TGTGCCAGCAGCTTACAGGGCGGGAGCTCCTACGAGCAGTACTTC. This translates into CASSLQGGSSYEQYF.

This clone was picked up one time. The V call is TRBV7-2, the J call TRBJ2-7, with 12 positions matching TRBD2. Germline loops: CDR1 SGHTA, CDR2 FQGNSA. After removal of 5 bases from V and 2 bases from J, the junction contained 4 bases not matched to a gene. The CDR3 runs 15 residues. CDR3 amino acids: CASSPGLAGTYEQYF. The CDR3 DNA is TGTGCCAGCAGCCCGGGACTAGCGGGCACCTACGAGCAGTACTTC.

The rearrangement uses TRBV2 and TRBJ2-7; TRBD2 matches 7 bases. J gave up 1 base and V 2 bases, and 11 bases lay outside the gene matches. The V gene's germline CDR1 is SNHLY and CDR2 FYNNEI. CDR3 length equals 17 residues. DNA of the CDR3: TGTGCCAGCAGTGAAAGGAGTAGGTGGGAGGGGTCCTACGAGCAGTACTTC. It codes for CASSERSRWEGSYEQYF. The complete variable domain, with remaining parts taken from reference TRBV2 and TRBJ2-7, reads EPEVTQTPSHQVTQMGQEVILRCVPISNHLYFYWYRQILGQKVEFLVSFYNNEISEKSEIFDDQFSVERPDGSNFTLKIRSTKLEDSAMYFCASSERSRWEGSYEQYFGPGTRLTVT.

The chain recombines TRBV6-6 with TRBJ1-1; 8 bases map to TRBD1. Per the germline V gene, CDR1 is MNHNY and CDR2 is SVGAGI (reference sequence). This CDR3 region has 15 residues. V lost 6 bases, J lost 4 bases, and 10 bases stayed unmatched. The CDR3 region has the DNA TGTGCCAGCAGGTGGACAGGGAAGGGTGGCACTGAAGCTTTCTTT. This sequence encodes CASRWTGKGGTEAFF.

The rearrangement uses TRBV9 and TRBJ2-7; 7 nucleotides agree with TRBD2. CDR1 SGDLS and CDR2 YYNGEE come from the germline V gene. The CDR3 runs to 15 residues. Trimming took 0 bases from V and 7 from J; bases not matched to a gene: 10. CDR3 in amino acids: CASSVEGGSRGEQYF. CDR3 nucleotide sequence: TGTGCCAGCAGCGTAGAAGGCGGGAGCCGAGGGGAGCAGTACTTC.

V gene TRBV3-1 (or the pseudogene TRBV3-2) combines with J gene TRBJ1-1, with 8 bases lining up with TRBD1. CDR1 is LGHDT, CDR2 YNNKEL, per germline (reference sequence). The V segment lost 5 bases and the J segment 6 bases; nucleotides outside the gene matches: 14. The CDR3 covers 16 residues. The chain's CDR3 is CASSMNQGAAWAEAFF. The CDR3, as DNA: TGTGCCAGCAGCATGAACCAGGGGGCCGCATGGGCTGAAGCTTTCTTT.

The chain is built from TRBV7-2 and TRBJ2-1; 9 positions match TRBD2. With V trimmed by 5 bases and J by 8 bases, 10 bases remained unmatched. CDR1 SGHTA and CDR2 FQGNSA come from the germline V gene. The CDR3 spans 15 residues. CDR3 nucleotide sequence: TGTGCCAGCAGCACCTTGGCGGCGGGAGGGGATGAGCAGTTCTTC. It specifies CASSTLAAGGDEQFF.

The chain recombines TRBV5-4 with TRBJ2-5; weak D call: TRBD2 (7 bases). The germline CDR1 and CDR2 sequences are SGHNT and YYREEE (reference sequence). The CDR3 is 16 residues long. The V end was cut by 6 bases, the J end by 2 bases, with 20 bases between. The CDR3 bases are TGTGCCAGCAAGTATCTGATAGGGGGGGGACAAGAGACCCAGTACTTC. Encoded protein: CASKYLIGGGQETQYF.

This clone was counted once. The chain uses TRBV5-1 and TRBJ2-7; TRBD2 agrees at 13 bases. CDR3 length: 17 residues. The germline V gene encodes CDR1 SGHRS and CDR2 YFSETQ. V lost 2 bases and J lost 3; bases outside the gene matches: 8. The CDR3 DNA sequence: TGCGCCAGCAGCTTTGAGACTAGCGGGAGGATGGACTACGAGCAGTACTTC. It codes for CASSFETSGRMDYEQYF.

Comment on this clone: Sequence at one end of the junction differs from germline and may be a read error. The rearrangement links TRBV29-1 to TRBJ1-2; D ambiguous. Germline values: CDR1 SQVTM, CDR2 ANQGSEA. This CDR3 contains 12 residues. The DNA for the CDR3 is TGCAGCGTCGCCCCGGGAGAGGGCCTACGGGACTTC. Encoded protein: CSVAPGEGLRDF.

This rearrangement joins TRBV13 to TRBJ2-3, with D possibly TRBD2 on 5 matching bases. The CDR3 is made up of 16 amino acids. The germline gives CDR1 PRHDT, CDR2 FYEKMQ (reference sequence). V lost 5 bases and J 4 bases, leaving 19 bases between the germline ends. CDR3 sequence: CASSTRTQVGADTQYF. The DNA for the CDR3 is TGTGCCAGCAGCACCCGGACCCAGGTCGGGGCAGATACGCAGTATTTT.

The J gene is TRBJ2-5, the V gene TRBV29-1; 10 nucleotides line up with TRBD2. Germline V gene sequence: CDR1 SQVTM, CDR2 ANQGSEA. This CDR3 spans 17 amino acids. J lost 5 bases, V lost 4 bases, and 16 bases had no gene match. As DNA, the CDR3 is TGCAGCGTTGGGGGCCTAGCGGGAGCCTTGGGTGGGGAGACCCAGTACTTC. Residues: CSVGGLAGALGGETQYF.

The J gene is TRBJ1-1, the V gene TRBV24-1, with 7 bases matching TRBD1. Per germline, CDR1 KGHDR and CDR2 SFDVKD. V lost 2 bases to trimming and J lost 1 base; unmatched junction nucleotides: 3. This CDR3 spans 15 amino acids. The CDR3 nucleotides are TGTGCCACCAGTGATTCTAAGGGGGCGAACACTGAAGCTTTCTTT. Amino acids: CATSDSKGANTEAFF.

The rearrangement joins TRBV7-9 to TRBJ1-1; D uncertain. V lost 1 base and J lost 6, with 15 bases in between. The CDR3 consists of 15 residues. Germline V gene data show CDR1 as SEHNR and CDR2 as FQNEAQ (reference sequence). CDR3 coding DNA: TGTGCCAGCAGCTTAGACCGTGGAGGGTTCGCTGAAGCTTTCTTT. Its protein is CASSLDRGGFAEAFF.

The rearrangement joins TRBV28 to TRBJ2-7; D may be TRBD2 (5 bases). V dropped 6 bases and J dropped 1 base, with 16 bases sitting between them. Per the germline V gene, CDR1 is MDHEN and CDR2 is SYDVKM. This CDR3 is 15 amino acids long. The CDR3 region is CASSPIGVGSYEQYF. CDR3 DNA sequence: TGTGCCAGCAGCCCGATCGGGGTTGGGTCCTACGAGCAGTACTTC.

The V gene is TRBV7-2, the J gene TRBJ2-7; 8 bases map to TRBD2. This CDR3 region has 14 residues. J lost 2 bases, V lost 2 bases, and 2 bases had no gene match. The germline gives CDR1 SGHTA, CDR2 FQGNSA. CDR3 nucleotides: TGTGCCAGCAGCTTATACGGGAGGGCCTACGAGCAGTACTTC. Amino acid sequence: CASSLYGRAYEQYF.

The chain uses TRBV19 and TRBJ2-2; the D gene is possibly TRBD2 (5 bases). The CDR3 runs 17 residues. Looked up from germline, CDR1 is LNHDA and CDR2 is SQIVND (reference sequence). V lost 3 bases to trimming and J lost 2 bases, with 16 bases between them. For the CDR3, the DNA is TGTGCCAGTAGTATGGGTTCTTCGGGGTCAAACACCGGGGAGCTGTTTTTT. Residues: CASSMGSSGSNTGELFF.

The chain carries TRBV28 and TRBJ1-2, with D hard to call. Trimming removed 1 base from V and 8 bases from J, with 8 bases in between. Germline CDR1 is MDHEN and CDR2 is SYDVKM. The length of the CDR3 is 12 residues. Here the CDR3 reads CASSLSGLGYTF. DNA for the CDR3: TGTGCCAGCAGTTTATCCGGACTAGGCTACACCTTC.

This chain joins TRBV29-1 and TRBJ2-2; 12 bases align to TRBD2. V was pared by 4 bases and J by 5 bases, with 11 bases of the junction left unmatched. Germline CDR1 reads SQVTM; CDR2 reads ANQGSEA. The CDR3 is 17 amino acids. The CDR3 DNA reads as TGCAGCGTTGCCCGGCGGCTAGCGGGAGGGCAGACCGGGGAGCTGTTTTTT. Residues: CSVARRLAGGQTGELFF.

The V call is TRBV5-1, the J call TRBJ1-2; D might be TRBD1 (5 bases). The V gene's germline CDR1 is SGHRS and CDR2 YFSETQ. The ends were cut back, 0 bases at V and 3 bases at J, with 12 bases in the middle. The CDR3 covers 15 residues. CDR3 residues: CASSLAGGKDYGYTF. The CDR3 DNA is TGCGCCAGCAGCTTGGCCGGGGGTAAGGACTATGGCTACACCTTC.